The rows below give T cell receptor beta chains drawn from one sample of a study of PD-L1 blockade in urothelial cancer. Clones were sequenced by immunoSEQ multiplex PCR, and TCRdb holds only the in-frame ones, with some missing. The sample has about 38,000 clones, 75% to 95% seen once. The input for sequencing was PBMCs, taken around atezolizumab (anti-PD-L1) treatment. Receptor source: a man aged 65-85 years with urothelial cancer. Each CDR3 is given with its conserved first and last residue. Each record gives: clone size, D gene, CDR3 length, J gene, V gene, CDR3 DNA, CDR3 protein. A D gene is named only where the DNA matches it firmly. Clone size, where shown, is once, few, many, or a class for clones that have expanded.

>.|TRBD2|16|TRBJ2-1|TRBV5-1
TGCGCCAGCAGCGGACCGACTAGCGGGAAGAGGGATGAGCAGTTCTTC
CASSGPTSGKRDEQFF
>.|TRBD2|18|TRBJ2-2|TRBV5-4
TGTGCCAGCAGCTTGGACCCTGGACTAGCGGGAGTTACCGGGGAGCTGTTTTTT
CASSLDPGLAGVTGELFF
>once|TRBD1|16|TRBJ2-5|TRBV14
TGTGCCAGCAGCCTCCGGACAGGGGGGCCCCAAGAGACCCAGTACTTC
CASSLRTGGPQETQYF
>.|TRBD1|13|TRBJ2-2|TRBV11-2
TGTGCCAGCAGCTCGGGACAGGGCGGGGAGCTGTTTTTT
CASSSGQGGELFF
>.|TRBD2|18|TRBJ2-3|TRBV7-9
TGTGCCAGCAGCACTAGTTGGGGGACTAGCGGGAGCACGGATACGCAGTATTTT
CASSTSWGTSGSTDTQYF
>.|TRBD1|15|TRBJ1-2|TRBV19
TGTGCCAGTAGTATAAGGACAGGGTCCGACTATGGCTACACCTTC
CASSIRTGSDYGYTF
>.|.|17|TRBJ2-1|TRBV5-5
TGTGCCAGCAACTTGGCGGGACAAATTCTTTTAGGCAATGAGCAGTTCTTC
CASNLAGQILLGNEQFF
>.|.|13|TRBJ1-2|TRBV15
TGTGCCACCAGCAGAGATTTAACAGACGGCTACACCTTC
CATSRDLTDGYTF
>.|TRBD1|16|TRBJ2-3|TRBV4-1
TGCGCCAGCAGCCAAGATGGGGGACAGAGCACAGATACGCAGTATTTT
CASSQDGGQSTDTQYF
>.|.|15|TRBJ1-4|TRBV14
TGTGCCAGCAGCCAATTTGGGCAGGCGAATGAAAAACTGTTTTTT
CASSQFGQANEKLFF
>.|TRBD2|12|TRBJ2-7|TRBV28
TGTGCCAGCAGTTATAGCGGGAGGGCATCATACTTC
CASSYSGRASYF
>.|TRBD2|15|TRBJ2-3|TRBV6-1
TGTGCCAGCAGGTCAATAGCGGGAGTTGGAGATACGCAGTATTTT
CASRSIAGVGDTQYF